This TCR beta chain derives from a study of shared T cell receptors in the human thymus. Assay used: immunoSEQ multiplex PCR; TCRdb lists only in-frame clones, some missing. The sample has approximately 660,000 clones; roughly 90% are singletons. This CDR3 is built from 14 residues. The V and J ends lost 3 bases and 1 base respectively, with 9 bases between them. The germline V gene encodes CDR1 SGHDN and CDR2 FVKESK. These same data were also listed under a study on human thymus T cells. That publication notes: From resections taken during corrective heart surgery, the thymus tissue was obtained. Biased V and J segment usage appeared in thymus and peripheral blood. Overlap was high between thymic repertoires from unrelated individuals, as reported in related research.

The V call is TRBV14, the J call TRBJ1-1; D is unclear. Material: thymocytes. The TCR was taken from a boy younger than two with a congenital heart defect. CDR3 bases: TGTGCCAGCAGCCAGTTGGCAGAGAACACTGAAGCTTTCTTT. Protein product: CASSQLAENTEAFF. The full variable domain, completed using reference TRBV14 and TRBJ1-1, is EAGVTQFPSHSVIEKGQTVTLRCDPISGHDNLYWYRRVMGKEIKFLLHFVKESKQDESGMPNNRFLAERTGGTYSTLKVQPAELEDSGVYFCASSQLAENTEAFFGQGTRLTVV.